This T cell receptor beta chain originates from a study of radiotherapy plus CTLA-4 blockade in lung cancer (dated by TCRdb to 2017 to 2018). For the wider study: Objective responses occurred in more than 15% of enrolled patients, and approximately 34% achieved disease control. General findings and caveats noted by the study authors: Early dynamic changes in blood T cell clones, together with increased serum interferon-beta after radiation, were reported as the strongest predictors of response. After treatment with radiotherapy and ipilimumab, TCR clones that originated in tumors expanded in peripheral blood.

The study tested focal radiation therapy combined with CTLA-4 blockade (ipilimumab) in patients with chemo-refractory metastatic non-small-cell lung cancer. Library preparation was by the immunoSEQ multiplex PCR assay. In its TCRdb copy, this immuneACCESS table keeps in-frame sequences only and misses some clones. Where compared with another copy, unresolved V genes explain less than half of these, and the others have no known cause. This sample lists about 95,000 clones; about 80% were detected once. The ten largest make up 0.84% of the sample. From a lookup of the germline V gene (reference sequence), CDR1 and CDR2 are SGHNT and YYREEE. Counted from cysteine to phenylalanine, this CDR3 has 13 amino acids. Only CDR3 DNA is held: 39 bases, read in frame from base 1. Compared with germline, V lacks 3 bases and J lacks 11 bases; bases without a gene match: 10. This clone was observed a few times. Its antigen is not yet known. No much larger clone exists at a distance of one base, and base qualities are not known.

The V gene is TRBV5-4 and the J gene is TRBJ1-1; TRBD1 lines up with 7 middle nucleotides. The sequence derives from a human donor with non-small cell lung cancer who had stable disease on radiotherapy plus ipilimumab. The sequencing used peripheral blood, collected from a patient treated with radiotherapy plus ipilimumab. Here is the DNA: TGTGCCAGCAGCTGGGGACAGCAAGGGGGGGCTTTCTTT. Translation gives CASSWGQQGGAFF.